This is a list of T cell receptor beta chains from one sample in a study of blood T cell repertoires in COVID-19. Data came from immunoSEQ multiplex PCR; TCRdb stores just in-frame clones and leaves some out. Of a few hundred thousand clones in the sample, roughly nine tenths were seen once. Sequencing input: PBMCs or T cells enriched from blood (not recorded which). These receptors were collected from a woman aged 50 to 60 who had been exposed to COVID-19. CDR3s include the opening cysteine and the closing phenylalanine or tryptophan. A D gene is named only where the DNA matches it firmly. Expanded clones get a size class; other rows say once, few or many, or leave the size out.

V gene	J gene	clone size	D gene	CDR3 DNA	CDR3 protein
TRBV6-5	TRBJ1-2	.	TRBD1	TGTGCCAGCAGTTACTCGAGCAGGGGGCGCAACTATGGCTACACCTTC	CASSYSSRGRNYGYTF
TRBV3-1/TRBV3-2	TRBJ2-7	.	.	TGTGCCAGCAGCCACCGCTACCGGGACAACTCCTACGAGCAGTACTTC	CASSHRYRDNSYEQYF
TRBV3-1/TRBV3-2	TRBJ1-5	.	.	TGTGCCAGCAGCCATAAAGCAGGGGTAGGGCGCAATCAGCCCCAGCATTTT	CASSHKAGVGRNQPQHF
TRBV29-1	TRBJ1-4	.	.	TGCAGCGTTGAAGGTATTCAGGGAAATGAAAAACTGTTTTTT	CSVEGIQGNEKLFF
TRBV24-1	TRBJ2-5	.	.	TGTGCCACCAGTTCCACGCGGGGCTCTCAAGAGACCCAGTACTTC	CATSSTRGSQETQYF
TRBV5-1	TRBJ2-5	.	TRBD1	TGCGCCAGCAGCTTGGGCGGGGACAGGCAAGAGACCCAGTACTTC	CASSLGGDRQETQYF
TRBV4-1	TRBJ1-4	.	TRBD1	TGCGCCAGCAGCCAAGGGGCACAGGGGAATGAAAAACTGTTTTTT	CASSQGAQGNEKLFF
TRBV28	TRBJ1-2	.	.	TGTGCCAGCAGTTTAAACGGACTACTCGGCTACACCTTC	CASSLNGLLGYTF
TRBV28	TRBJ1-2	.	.	TGTGCCAGCAGTAGGCAGGGGTCGGACTATGGCTACACCTTC	CASSRQGSDYGYTF
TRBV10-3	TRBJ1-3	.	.	TGTGCCATCGGGAGTCCCTCTGGAAACACCATATATTTT	CAIGSPSGNTIYF
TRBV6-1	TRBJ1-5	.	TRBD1	TGTGCCAGCAGTGAAGGGGGGGGGACAGGGAGTCAGCCCCAGCATTTT	CASSEGGGTGSQPQHF
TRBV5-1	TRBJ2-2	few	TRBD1	TGCGCCAGCAGCTTGGCCGGACAGGGGGCCGGCACCGGGGAGCTGTTTTTT	CASSLAGQGAGTGELFF
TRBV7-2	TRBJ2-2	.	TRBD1	TGTGCCAGCAGCTCCTGGACAGGGGGAACCGGGGAGCTGTTTTTT	CASSSWTGGTGELFF
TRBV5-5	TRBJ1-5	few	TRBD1	TGTGCCAGCAGCGAGGACAGGGGATTGGGTCAGCCCCAGCATTTT	CASSEDRGLGQPQHF
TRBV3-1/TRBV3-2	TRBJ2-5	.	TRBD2	TGTGCCAGCAGCCTCGGACTAGCGGGGCCCGATCGGGTAGAGACCCAGTACTTC	CASSLGLAGPDRVETQYF
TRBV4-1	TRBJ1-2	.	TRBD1	TGCGCCAGCAGCGGCACAGACAGGGGGCCCTATGGCTACACCTTC	CASSGTDRGPYGYTF
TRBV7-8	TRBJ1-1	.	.	TGTGCCAGCAGCTTAGGCGGGGGGAACAGGATGAACACTGAAGCTTTCTTT	CASSLGGGNRMNTEAFF
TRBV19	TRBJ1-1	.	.	TGTGCCAGTAGTATAGAGGGAGGGAAAGCTTTCTTT	CASSIEGGKAFF
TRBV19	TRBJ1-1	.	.	TGTGCCAGTAGTATAGTATCGGGGAACACTGAAGCTTTCTTT	CASSIVSGNTEAFF
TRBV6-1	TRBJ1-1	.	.	TGTGCCAGCAGTGAATTGATCGGGGCAGGGAGGACTGAAGCTTTCTTT	CASSELIGAGRTEAFF
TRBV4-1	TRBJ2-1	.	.	TGCGCCACTAGGAAGTGGGGCGGGACCCTTTCGGCCTCCTACAATGAGCAGTTCTTC	CATRKWGGTLSASYNEQFF
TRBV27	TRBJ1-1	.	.	TGTGCCAGCAGTCCCCAGGGGTCACCAAGGACTGAAGCTTTCTTT	CASSPQGSPRTEAFF
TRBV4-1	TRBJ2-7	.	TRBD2	TGCGCCAGCAGCCAAGCCCCTACTAGCGTCTTTACCTACGAGCAGTACTTC	CASSQAPTSVFTYEQYF
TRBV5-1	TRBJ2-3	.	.	TGCGCCAGCAGCCCTCGAGGAGAATACACAGATACGCAGTATTTT	CASSPRGEYTDTQYF
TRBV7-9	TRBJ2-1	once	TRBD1	TGTGCCAGCAGCTTCTCAGGAGGGACAGGGGTAAGCAATGAGCAGTTCTTC	CASSFSGGTGVSNEQFF
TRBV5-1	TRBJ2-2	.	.	TGCGCCAGCAGCAACGCGGGGCCCACCGGGGAGCTGTTTTTT	CASSNAGPTGELFF
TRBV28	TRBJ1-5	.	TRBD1	TGTGCCAGCATTACAGGGGTTTCTCAGCCCCAGCATTTT	CASITGVSQPQHF
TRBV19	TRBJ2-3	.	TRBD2	TGTGCCAGTATCGGTAGTAGCGGGGGACCTCACAATACGCAGTATTTT	CASIGSSGGPHNTQYF
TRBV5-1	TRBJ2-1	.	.	TGCGCCAGCAGCGTAACGCCCGGAGCCTCCTACAATGAGCAGTTCTTC	CASSVTPGASYNEQFF
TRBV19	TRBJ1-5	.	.	TGTGCCAGTAGTATAGTTAGGGGTAATCAGCCCCAGCATTTT	CASSIVRGNQPQHF